The rows below give T cell receptor beta chains drawn from one sample of a study of cytomegalovirus exposure and HLA in healthy donors. The method was immunoSEQ multiplex PCR; TCRdb's version includes in-frame clones alone and lacks a portion of them. The sample lists around 280,000 clones, around 90% occurring once. Sequenced input: PBMCs. These receptor sequences come from a woman younger than 30 in good health and CMV-seronegative. Each CDR3 is given with its conserved first and last residue. Each record gives: V gene, J gene, CDR3 protein.

v_call: TRBV4-1
j_call: TRBJ1-5
cdr3_aa: CASSQTKGQYSNQPQHF

v_call: TRBV30
j_call: TRBJ1-1
cdr3_aa: CAWSRGERTEAFF

v_call: TRBV21-1
j_call: TRBJ2-7
cdr3_aa: CASSSRDFSYEQYF

v_call: TRBV29-1
j_call: TRBJ1-2
cdr3_aa: CSAHNLGGYGYTF

v_call: TRBV5-4
j_call: TRBJ1-1
cdr3_aa: CASSWGTVTEAFF

v_call: TRBV19
j_call: TRBJ2-1
cdr3_aa: CASSPPGDRNNEQFF

v_call: TRBV27
j_call: TRBJ1-6
cdr3_aa: CASSLSGGLGFSYNSPLHF

v_call: TRBV29-1
j_call: TRBJ2-7
cdr3_aa: CSVLGSYEQYF

v_call: TRBV6-5
j_call: TRBJ1-3
cdr3_aa: CASRTGQGGNAIYF

v_call: TRBV9
j_call: TRBJ2-3
cdr3_aa: CASSAKGAQTDTQYF

v_call: TRBV6-1
j_call: TRBJ2-7
cdr3_aa: CASSSQRTGSYEQYF

v_call: TRBV5-1
j_call: TRBJ1-2
cdr3_aa: CASSRETARGYGYTF

v_call: TRBV5-1
j_call: TRBJ1-3
cdr3_aa: CASSLDSGSSGNTIYF

v_call: TRBV12-5
j_call: TRBJ1-4
cdr3_aa: CASGLVLGSPGGKLFF

v_call: TRBV12-5
j_call: TRBJ2-5
cdr3_aa: CASGPSRETQYF

v_call: TRBV7-9
j_call: TRBJ2-7
cdr3_aa: CSSSWGLAVYEQYF

v_call: TRBV30
j_call: TRBJ1-5
cdr3_aa: CAWRTGNLPNQPQHF

v_call: TRBV29-1
j_call: TRBJ2-3
cdr3_aa: CSVEQFTGASGGTDTQYF

v_call: TRBV11-2
j_call: TRBJ1-1
cdr3_aa: CASSLESLTEAFF

v_call: TRBV19
j_call: TRBJ2-1
cdr3_aa: CASSTDSSSYNEQFF

v_call: TRBV9
j_call: TRBJ2-3
cdr3_aa: CASSGWTSGGITDTQYF

v_call: TRBV29-1
j_call: TRBJ1-2
cdr3_aa: CSVGGLGDSNYGYTF

v_call: TRBV4-1
j_call: TRBJ2-3
cdr3_aa: CASSQSVVVGTGSWGADTQYF